The 18 T cell receptor beta chains presented below share a single source sample, sequenced in a study of response to subunit inactivated influenza vaccine. TCRdb independently ran MiXCR on the RT-PCR reads; one entry per CDR3 protein. The sample contains more than 450,000 distinct CDR3 sequences, 7.6% of which appear only once. Sample: PBMCs from blood, taken around 2 years after vaccination. The receptors were sampled from a man in his fifties or sixties who received an inactivated influenza vaccine.

The genes are TRBV9 and TRBJ1-1; TRBD1 agrees at 7 bases. V trimming: 4 bases; J trimming: 4 bases; junction bases outside the gene matches: 13. The CDR3 extends over 16 amino acids. Per the germline V gene, CDR1 is SGDLS and CDR2 is YYNGEE. The CDR3 sequence: CASSPRGQVKGTEAFF. CDR3 DNA: TGTGCCAGCAGCCCCCGAGGACAGGTAAAAGGCACTGAAGCTTTCTTT.

This clonotype was recorded a few times. This sequence joins TRBV7-9 and TRBJ2-3; D remains unclear. Trimming stripped 5 bases from V and 2 bases from J, with 11 bases between. This CDR3 has 14 amino acids. In germline, CDR1 is SEHNR, CDR2 FQNEAQ (reference sequence). The CDR3 region is CASSHPKDTDTQYF. The CDR3 nucleotides are TGTGCCAGCAGCCACCCAAAAGACACAGATACGCAGTATTTT.

In its sample, this clonotype was seen many times. The chain is built from TRBV11-1 and TRBJ2-7; 10 bases fit TRBD2. V dropped 6 bases and J dropped 5; count of bases not matched to a gene: 19. Germline V gives CDR1 SGHAT, CDR2 FQDESV (reference sequence). The CDR3 length is 18 residues. The CDR3 sequence is CASSQPLGPSGSSHEQYF. The CDR3 region has the DNA TGTGCCAGCAGTCAACCTTTAGGACCTAGCGGGAGTTCCCACGAGCAGTACTTC.

The chain joins TRBV4-1 to TRBJ1-4; no firm D call. The CDR3 covers 15 residues. V was cut by 6 bases and J by 2 bases, with 13 bases left in between. Germline assignment: CDR1 MGHRA and CDR2 YSYEKL. The CDR3 bases are TGCGCCAGCAGACAGAATGGGGTGACTAATGAAAAACTGTTTTTT. Its translation is CASRQNGVTNEKLFF.

This clonotype was seen repeatedly, ten times or more. The V call is TRBV7-2, the J call TRBJ1-4; TRBD1 aligns across 9 bases. The V segment lost 2 bases and the J segment 6 bases; nucleotides outside the gene matches: 4. The CDR3 is 15 amino acids. Germline-derived CDR1 and CDR2 are SGHTA and FQGNSA. CDR3 in DNA: TGTGCCAGCAGCTTATCACAGGGGGCTTATGAAAAACTGTTTTTT. Translating gives CASSLSQGAYEKLFF. Drawing the rest from reference TRBV7-2 and TRBJ1-4, the complete variable domain is GAGVSQSPSNKVTEKGKDVELRCDPISGHTALYWYRQSLGQGLEFLIYFQGNSAPDKSGLPSDRFSAERTGGSVSTLTIQRTQQEDSAVYLCASSLSQGAYEKLFFGSGTQLSVL.

The chain recombines TRBV28 with TRBJ2-1; D is possibly TRBD1 (6 bases). Germline values: CDR1 MDHEN, CDR2 SYDVKM. The CDR3 has 15 residues. V shed 5 bases and J shed 3 bases, with 14 bases lying between them. The DNA of the CDR3 is TGTGCCAGCAGTATTGGACAGCACTTCTACAATGAGCAGTTCTTC. It translates to CASSIGQHFYNEQFF.

This clonotype was found many times. The chain employs TRBV29-1 and TRBJ2-7, with a weak D call TRBD1 (6 bases). The V and J ends lost 0 bases and 5 bases respectively, with 20 bases between them. Germline V gene sequence: CDR1 SQVTM, CDR2 ANQGSEA. This CDR3 contains 16 residues. This CDR3 reads CSVEDLGAAERNEQYF. CDR3 nucleotide sequence: TGCAGCGTTGAAGATCTGGGGGCAGCTGAAAGGAACGAGCAGTACTTC.

This clonotype has a handful of counts. The V and J genes are TRBV12-3 or TRBV12-4 and TRBJ2-3; 8 bases match TRBD2. There are 13 residues in the CDR3. Trimming at V came to 5 bases and at J to 8 bases, leaving 6 bases not matched to a gene. In DNA, the CDR3 is TGTGCCAGCAGTCCCAGGAGCGGGGGTACGCAGTATTTT. This gives the protein CASSPRSGGTQYF.

The V and J genes are TRBV2 and TRBJ1-5, with 9 bases fitting TRBD1. The CDR3 covers 15 residues. The J segment lost 5 bases and the V segment lost 5 bases, leaving 7 bases of the junction unmatched. Germline CDR1 is SNHLY and CDR2 is FYNNEI. CDR3: CASSSGQGPYQPQHF. CDR3 sequence (DNA): TGTGCCAGCAGTTCTGGACAGGGGCCCTATCAGCCCCAGCATTTT.

This clonotype was seen at least ten times. The chain uses TRBV20-1 and TRBJ1-6; the D gene is possibly TRBD1 (5 bases). Germline lookup yields CDR1 DFQATT and CDR2 SNEGSKA (reference sequence). V lost 1 base, J lost 5 bases, and 12 bases lay in between. This CDR3 spans 15 amino acids. CDR3 in DNA: TGCAGTGCTAGAGTCCCCGGGACCAATAATTCACCCCTCCACTTT. It yields the protein CSARVPGTNNSPLHF.

This clonotype was recorded at least ten times. The J gene is TRBJ2-7, the V gene TRBV6-1; 9 nucleotides match TRBD2. CDR1 is MNHNS and CDR2 is SASEGT in the germline V gene. This CDR3 region has 15 residues. The trim removed 10 bases at V and 0 bases at J, leaving 10 bases unmatched. The CDR3 here is CATSRRGGISYEQYF. CDR3 sequence (DNA): TGTGCCACCTCACGGCGGGGGGGCATCTCCTACGAGCAGTACTTC.

This clonotype was recorded at least ten times. The chain employs TRBV10-3 and TRBJ1-2; 10 nucleotides match TRBD1. This CDR3 contains 12 residues. The J segment lost 7 bases and the V segment lost 4 bases, leaving 0 bases of the junction unmatched. CDR1 is ENHRY and CDR2 is SYGVKD in the germline V gene. The CDR3, as DNA: TGTGCCATCAGTGGGGACAGGGGTGGCTACACCTTC. Residues: CAISGDRGGYTF.

This chain uses TRBV2 with TRBJ1-4; 9 nucleotides match TRBD1. With V trimmed by 4 bases and J by 7 bases, 7 bases remained unmatched. The CDR3 is 15 amino acids. CDR1 SNHLY and CDR2 FYNNEI come from the germline V gene. The CDR3 is CASSGGTGTGEKLFF. The DNA for the CDR3 is TGTGCCAGCAGTGGGGGGACAGGGACGGGTGAAAAACTGTTTTTT.

V gene TRBV9 combines with J gene TRBJ2-7; TRBD2 agrees at 14 bases. CDR3 length equals 14 residues. Germline loops: CDR1 SGDLS, CDR2 YYNGEE. V lost 3 bases and J lost 6; bases outside the gene matches: 2. The CDR3 coding sequence is TGTGCCAGCAGCGCGGGACTAGCGGGGGCCGAGCAGTACTTC. Translation gives CASSAGLAGAEQYF.

This clonotype showed up just a few times. V is TRBV29-1 and J is TRBJ2-3; 8 bases agree with TRBD2. CDR1 is SQVTM, CDR2 ANQGSEA, per germline. The CDR3 has 13 amino acids. V lost 7 bases to trimming and J lost 9 bases; unmatched junction nucleotides: 12. For the CDR3, the DNA is TGCAGCGCCCCATCCAGCGGGGGAGACACGCAGTATTTT. Residues: CSAPSSGGDTQYF.

This clonotype was seen ten or more times. The chain carries TRBV11-2 and TRBJ2-7; 9 positions agree with TRBD2. With V trimmed by 0 bases and J by 4 bases, 7 bases remained unmatched. The CDR3 covers 16 residues. CDR1 and CDR2 (germline): SGHAT, FQNNGV. CDR3 sequence: CASSLDFSGGMYEQYF. CDR3 DNA sequence: TGTGCCAGCAGCTTAGATTTTAGCGGGGGTATGTACGAGCAGTACTTC.

This chain connects TRBV6-2 or TRBV6-3 to TRBJ2-7, with 8 bases that match TRBD1. This CDR3 comprises 17 residues. CDR1 and CDR2 from the germline V gene are MNHEY and SVGEGT. V trimming: 2 bases; J trimming: 2 bases; junction bases outside the gene matches: 11. CDR3 coding DNA: TGTGCCAGCAGTTACCGGACGGACAGGGCGTCGACCTACGAGCAGTACTTC. Its protein product is CASSYRTDRASTYEQYF.

This chain uses TRBV20-1 with TRBJ2-7; TRBD2 is a possible D gene (5 bases). V was cut by 2 bases and J by 5 bases, with 13 bases left in between. Germline CDR1 DFQATT, CDR2 SNEGSKA (reference sequence). The CDR3 is made up of 13 amino acids. The CDR3 loop reads CSARPGLWDEQYF. The DNA of the CDR3 is TGCAGTGCTAGACCCGGACTGTGGGACGAGCAGTACTTC.